This TCR beta chain came from a study of cytomegalovirus exposure and HLA in healthy donors (dated by TCRdb to the late 2010s). With regard to the full study: In an earlier analysis of fewer than 750 of the donors, about 260 Gb of sequence data and 90 million to 120 million unique TCR beta sequences from 180 million or so T cells were reported. An early release that covered fewer than 800 HLA-typed donors contained 300 to 350 gigabases of sequencing data and 65 million to 100 million unique TCR sequences. The genetic ancestry cluster associated with self-reported Caucasian donors included 81% of the approximately 410 genotyped donors. The study was designed to test whether signatures of past pathogen exposure could be identified by cataloging public T cell receptors. Using immunosequencing, the study profiled T cell repertoires from roughly 650 subjects and related those repertoires to cytomegalovirus serostatus. A separate validation cohort of some 130 different subjects was used in addition to the roughly 620-subject first cohort. To predict cytomegalovirus infection status, the study brought together high-throughput TCR immunosequencing, statistical association of individual TCRs with disease status, and machine learning. A later analysis re-analyzed previously published TCR beta repertoires from 500 to 700 donors and added high-resolution HLA genotyping to study TCR occurrence patterns. In the later analysis, no new phenotypic data were used to find candidate immune exposures; instead, reliance was placed on TCR beta sequences and their occurrence across donors. An earlier analysis of approximately 640 of the donors applied high-throughput TCR beta sequencing to assess whether each TCR beta V gene segment acted as functional or pseudogenic. Donor age, sex, ethnicity and CMV serostatus were compiled together with the repertoire data. Genome-wide SNP genotypes for about 65% of the 666 donors were used in a later genetic analysis, which treated that subset as a discovery cohort. All discovery cohort repertoires had been generated using a single sequencing platform. HLA typing covered class I and class II loci at four-digit resolution. The number of typed donors differed by locus: about 620-640 for A, B, C, DRB1 and DQB1; 500 to 550 for DQA1; some 590 for DPA1; and 400 to 480 for DPB1. About five DR-DQ haplotypes were handled as single units for association and clustering, since linkage in the cohort was strong. Among roughly 400 genotyped donors of the cohort, an average of roughly 230,000 unique TCR beta nucleotide sequences was sequenced per donor, of which 15% to 20% were non-productive.

The method behind the library was the immunoSEQ multiplex PCR assay. For the multiplex PCR, a mixture combining 60 forward primers for TCR Vbeta segments and 13 reverse primers for TCR Jbeta segments was used. Amplification of the CDR3 region of rearranged TCR beta genes was performed with a multiplex PCR assay on genomic DNA. Amplified TCR beta libraries were sequenced as 87-base-pair reads on the Illumina HiSeq System. As for the authors' bioinformatics: Across the roughly 700 repertoires, a later analysis counted 80 million or so unique TCR beta chains, around 11 million of which were shared by at least two donors. To remove PCR and sequencing errors, raw reads were error-corrected and collapsed into unique sequences using a nearest-neighbor algorithm that merged closely related sequences. Alignment of CDR3 sequences to IMGT reference sequences was used to assign V, D and J gene segments. For a sequence to be retained, a match of at least six nucleotides was required to both a V gene segment and a J gene segment. Rearrangements were classified as productive when the CDR3 lacked stop codons and remained in frame with V and J, and all other rearrangements were classified as non-productive. Following IMGT convention, CDR3 was defined as the stretch from the second conserved V-encoded cysteine up to the conserved J-encoded phenylalanine. The earlier analysis of some 540 of the donors excluded any sequence lacking an unambiguous match to a single V gene segment. In an earlier analysis of around 590 of the donors, a V segment was called functional when productive rearrangements were above 56.7%, and segregating when the standard deviation between donors exceeded 5%. A statistical classification framework was built to diagnose cytomegalovirus status from the catalog of TCR beta chain sequences. A later analysis assigned V and J genes by comparing TCR nucleotide sequences with IMGT/GENE-DB human TR gene sequences. Using the TCRdist pipeline, a later analysis assigned CDR3 sequences along with most-parsimonious VDJ recombination scenarios. In a later analysis, every TCR beta chain was defined by the combination of its CDR3 amino acid sequence and its V-gene family, and reads without a unique V-gene family were dropped. A later analysis removed 592 highly shared, low-generation-probability nucleotide sequences to deal with suspected cross-contamination and a sequencing artifact. In a later analysis, a clonal expansion index was calculated for each public chain from normalized within-repertoire ranks of inferred template counts. In a later analysis, generation probabilities were computed using a VDJ recombination model fitted to out-of-frame rearrangements, and the results were checked against IGoR. A later analysis scored TCR-TCR, TCR-HLA and TCR-CMV co-occurrence with hypergeometric tests, applying a repertoire-size bias correction to TCR pairs. In a later analysis, false discovery rates were estimated by permuting HLA or CMV assignments 20 times. In a later analysis, co-occurring TCRs were grouped using DBSCAN, with TCRdist sequence similarity added in when clustering inside HLA-allele-positive subsets. For co-occurrence clustering, repertoires with fewer than 30,000 or more than 120,000 public chains were excluded, along with roughly 5 repertoires with anomalous nucleotide sharing. Sourced from immuneACCESS, this table was stored by TCRdb with only in-frame sequences that have V and J called. A share of the clones is absent; for the studies checked, an unresolved V gene accounts for under half, and the remainder has no known explanation. That table furnishes V, J and clone size, whereas the DNA furnished D and trimming. The sample table holds 110,000 to 150,000 clones, of which 80% were seen once. The top ten constitute 1.2% of the sample.

The CDR3 holds 16 amino acids from the cysteine to the phenylalanine. Only the CDR3 DNA is retained, 48 bases long and in frame from the first base. CDR1 and CDR2 (MNHNY, SVGAGI) derive from the germline V gene (reference sequence). V is trimmed back by 1 base and J by 2 bases, and the junction contains 6 bases that no gene match accounts for. Study-wide findings and limitations: HLA typing was unavailable for some donors at each locus, so association tests used only the typed subset. The study listed 164 TCR beta chains as associated with cytomegalovirus. Because counts were too low, roughly 17 rarely observed V segments, including chromosome 9 orphons, were left out of the earlier analysis of 500 to 750 of the donors. Most TCR sequences were seen in very few donors, while some public TCRs were found in many individuals. In this cohort, only TCR beta chains were sequenced, and detectable features were limited by the absence of alpha or paired-chain data. Three of the identified cytomegalovirus-associated TCR beta chains were confirmed in vitro to be specific for cytomegalovirus antigens. Correlated functional status among segregating V segments might reflect linkage disequilibrium, but an unknown experimental factor could not be ruled out. A later analysis associated about 17,000 TCR beta sequences with specific HLA alleles at a false discovery rate of 0.05. Sequencing depth was assumed to be roughly uniform across donors in the presence/absence analyses, though that assumption may not hold. The sequencing pipeline was judged likely to have produced a cluster of highly shared sequence variants as a technical artifact. In a later analysis, the rate of TCR association differed among HLA loci, with DRB1 alleles having the most associated TCRs and HLA-C alleles having the fewest. V-gene and J-gene trimming of TCR beta chains was associated with a missense DCLRE1C variant in a later genetic analysis, and the association was replicated in an independent cohort. Immune exposure information for the cohort was limited to CMV serostatus. In a later analysis, most CMV-associated TCR beta chains were found to appear HLA-restricted, with HLA associations seemingly driven largely by CMV exposure. A further reported finding was that TCR beta sequences accurately predicted the HLA-A and HLA-B alleles for most subjects in the first cohort. In a later analysis, HLA-associated TCR beta chains showed more clonal expansion and lower generation probabilities than non-associated chains that were equally common. Some IMGT-functional V segments, including TRBV6-2 and TRBV6-3, could not be distinguished by the 87-base-pair reads and were therefore excluded. According to a later analysis, parvovirus B19, influenza, CMV and Epstein-Barr virus appeared linked to several top co-occurrence clusters. Assigning TCR associations to individual alleles was difficult when HLA alleles, especially DR and DQ, strongly co-occurred. The authors suggested that the approach could potentially be generalized to other disease states and immunological phenotypes. The classifier was reported to diagnose cytomegalovirus status with high specificity and sensitivity in both the original cohort and the validation cohort. A later genetic analysis reported fewer N-insertions in productive TCRs among donors in an Asian-associated ancestry cluster than the roughly 620-donor mean. Broadly in line with IMGT annotations, most TCR beta V segments showed up in productive rearrangements about 87% or about 30% of the time in an earlier analysis of around 550 of the donors.

The cohort consisted of 650 to 850 healthy bone marrow donors. At the time of sampling, every cohort member was nominally healthy, though immune exposures that went unrecorded were likely present. The donor tested CMV seronegative, placing the donor among the approximately 400 seronegative members of the cohort. A peripheral blood sample was provided by each donor, and peripheral blood mononuclear cells were used for TCR beta sequencing. The Qiagen DNeasy Blood Extraction Kit was used to extract genomic DNA from the blood cell samples. A word on this clone: This clone's antigen is unknown. Base qualities are missing; no much larger clone stands one base away.

The receptor comes from a female donor in good health and CMV-seronegative. Material: PBMCs. The chain couples TRBV6-6 to TRBJ2-7, with TRBD2 matching 9 junction bases. The sequence in DNA is TGTGCCAGCAGTTACTATCCACTAGCGGGTGCCTACGAGCAGTACTTC. Translated, this is CASSYYPLAGAYEQYF.